One and the same sample provided the 30 T cell receptor beta chains below, sequenced in a study of cytomegalovirus exposure and HLA in healthy donors. Primers included in the PCR were 60 Vbeta and 13 Jbeta primers. Sequenced by immunoSEQ multiplex PCR; TCRdb stores in-frame clones only, minus some. The top ten hold under 5.5% of the sample, which has 97,000 or so clones, about 69% seen once. Sequencing was done on a sample of PBMCs. Receptors were obtained from a human donor in good health.

This clone was picked up one time. The chain links TRBV7-9 to TRBJ2-5; a possible D gene is TRBD2 (5 bases). Gene TRBJ2-7 matches the end of the DNA better, so the J call may be wrong. The CDR3 sequence is 17 residues long. Germline-derived CDR1 and CDR2 are SEHNR and FQNEAQ (reference sequence). Written as DNA, the CDR3 is TGTGCCAGCAGCTTAGCGCACGTGAGGGAAAGCTCCTACGAGCAGTACTTC. Its translation: CASSLAHVRESSYEQYF.

The V call is TRBV28, the J call TRBJ1-5; no definite D call. Trimming cost V 5 bases and J 4 bases, with 18 bases left between them. CDR1 MDHEN and CDR2 SYDVKM come from the germline V gene. The CDR3 is made up of 16 amino acids. DNA for the CDR3: TGTGCCAGCAGTCCCCGCAGGCGCCCCGCAAATCAGCCCCAGCATTTT. Translating gives CASSPRRRPANQPQHF.

The V and J genes are TRBV7-3 and TRBJ2-1, with 10 positions matching TRBD1. The CDR3 length is 16 residues. Germline CDR1 SGHTA, CDR2 FQGTGA. V shed 5 bases and J 4 bases; nucleotides not matched to a gene: 8. CDR3 sequence reads: CASSPKRQGAYNEQFF. CDR3 nucleotide sequence: TGTGCCAGCAGCCCTAAACGACAGGGGGCTTACAATGAGCAGTTCTTC. The full variable domain, rest sourced from reference TRBV7-3 and TRBJ2-1, is GAGVSQTPSNKVTEKGKYVELRCDPISGHTALYWYRQSLGQGPEFLIYFQGTGAADDSGLPNDRFFAVRPEGSVSTLKIQRTERGDSAVYLCASSPKRQGAYNEQFFGPGTRLTVL.

The genes are TRBV5-4 and TRBJ1-1, with TRBD1 as a possible D gene (6 bases). V was pared by 2 bases and J by 2 bases, with 16 bases between. The germline gives CDR1 SGHNT, CDR2 YYREEE (reference sequence). The CDR3 has 16 amino acids. CDR3 amino acids: CASSLKERGINTEAFF. The CDR3 DNA is TGTGCCAGCAGCTTAAAAGAGAGGGGGATAAACACTGAAGCTTTCTTT.

The CDR3 DNA reads as TGTGCCAGCACCCAGGTTAACTATGGCTACACCTTC. It encodes CASTQVNYGYTF. The gene calls are TRBV28 and TRBJ1-2; D uncertain. The V gene's germline CDR1 is MDHEN and CDR2 SYDVKM. The CDR3 is 12 amino acids. Trimming shortened V by 7 bases and J by 1 base, and 7 bases separated the two germline ends.

This clone was seen only a few times. The genes are TRBV5-1 and TRBJ2-1; 11 bases fit TRBD2. The CDR3 runs 16 residues. Trimming cost V 2 bases and J 2 bases; bases outside gene matches: 3. Germline CDR1 is SGHRS and CDR2 is YFSETQ. CDR3 bases: TGCGCCAGCAGCTTATATAGCGGGGGGGCCTACAATGAGCAGTTCTTC. Encoded protein: CASSLYSGGAYNEQFF.

J is TRBJ2-7 and V is TRBV6-6, with TRBD1 as a possible D gene (6 bases). This CDR3 is 14 amino acids long. Looked up from germline, CDR1 is MNHNY and CDR2 is SVGAGI (reference sequence). V lost 6 bases and J lost 5, with 17 bases in between. DNA for the CDR3: TGTGCCAGCAGGGCAGGGGCCCAGGGAAACGAGCAGTACTTC. Amino acid sequence: CASRAGAQGNEQYF.

The chain has TRBV6-1 and TRBJ1-1, with D possibly TRBD1 on 6 matching bases. Germline V gives CDR1 MNHNS, CDR2 SASEGT. V lost 10 bases and J 0 bases, leaving 18 bases between the germline ends. CDR3 length equals 15 residues. CDR3 sequence (DNA): TGTGCCACTGGGTATCAGGGGCAAATGAACACTGAAGCTTTCTTT. Protein product: CATGYQGQMNTEAFF.

J is TRBJ1-1 and V is TRBV19, with D possibly being TRBD1 (6 bases). Germline V gene lookup returns CDR1 LNHDA and CDR2 SQIVND (reference sequence). V lost 7 bases to trimming and J lost 5 bases, with 17 bases between them. The CDR3 is 14 amino acids. The CDR3 DNA is TGTGCCAGTATCCGGCAGGGGCGAGGAACTGAAGCTTTCTTT. Translation: CASIRQGRGTEAFF.

The chain employs TRBV19 and TRBJ1-3, with TRBD1 as a possible D gene (6 bases). The CDR3 is made up of 19 amino acids. V lost 1 base to trimming and J lost 1 base, with 20 bases between them. Germline CDR1 is LNHDA and CDR2 is SQIVND (reference sequence). The CDR3 spells CASSIGVWDTRSSGNTIYF. CDR3 coding DNA: TGTGCCAGTAGTATAGGGGTATGGGACACCCGTTCGTCTGGAAACACCATATATTTT.

V and J are TRBV27 and TRBJ1-2, with 7 bases matching TRBD1. The V gene end was trimmed by 3 bases and the J gene end by 7 bases; junction bases not matched to a gene: 8. Per germline, CDR1 MNHEY and CDR2 SMNVEV (reference sequence). This CDR3 is 14 amino acids long. CDR3 region: CASSFRAGGSGYTF. The CDR3 DNA is TGTGCCAGCAGTTTTAGGGCAGGGGGTAGTGGCTACACCTTC.

The CDR3 is CASNTLGGEANEKLFF. Here the CDR3 DNA reads TGTGCCAGCAATACACTAGGAGGGGAGGCTAATGAAAAACTGTTTTTT. The chain has TRBV2 and TRBJ1-4; tentative D call: TRBD1 (5 bases). This CDR3 contains 16 residues. Trimming removed 7 bases from V and 3 bases from J, with 18 bases in between. Germline V gives CDR1 SNHLY, CDR2 FYNNEI.

This sequence joins TRBV25-1 and TRBJ1-1; D may be TRBD1 (5 bases). The germline CDR1 and CDR2 sequences are MGHDK and SYGVNS. The CDR3 is 13 residues long. V was cut by 1 base and J by 4 bases, with 7 bases left in between. CDR3 coding DNA: TGTGCCAGCAGTGAATGGGGCAGCACTGAAGCTTTCTTT. Translated: CASSEWGSTEAFF.

V is TRBV30 and J is TRBJ1-1; perhaps TRBD1 as D (5 bases). The germline V gene encodes CDR1 GTSNPN and CDR2 SVGIG (reference sequence). This CDR3 is built from 14 residues. This chain's CDR3 is CAQTSADRNTEAFF. In DNA form, the CDR3 reads TGTGCTCAGACCTCGGCCGACAGGAACACTGAAGCTTTCTTT.

The chain combines TRBV19 with TRBJ1-1; D is unclear. Germline CDR1 and CDR2: LNHDA and SQIVND (reference sequence). The CDR3 length is 14 residues. V lost 5 bases to trimming and J lost 2 bases, with 12 bases between them. CDR3 DNA: TGTGCCAGTAGTTATACGGTAATAAACACTGAAGCTTTCTTT. Amino acid sequence: CASSYTVINTEAFF.

The chain recombines TRBV2 with TRBJ1-1, with 8 positions matching TRBD1. In germline, CDR1 is SNHLY, CDR2 FYNNEI. The CDR3 has 14 amino acids. J was trimmed by 4 bases and V by 8 bases; bases with no gene match: 9. CDR3 sequence: CASQLTGGITEAFF. CDR3 DNA sequence: TGTGCCAGCCAGTTAACAGGGGGGATCACTGAAGCTTTCTTT.

This clone was seen a single time. The chain uses TRBV18 and TRBJ1-4, with TRBD1 as a possible D gene (6 bases). V was pared by 6 bases and J by 4 bases, with 12 bases between. The V gene's germline CDR1 is KGHSH and CDR2 LQKENI. The CDR3 is made up of 14 amino acids. The CDR3 DNA reads as TGTGCCAGCTCCCCGGCAGGGGTTAATGAAAAACTGTTTTTT. It yields the protein CASSPAGVNEKLFF.

The chain carries TRBV30 and TRBJ2-1, with unresolved D. The V and J ends lost 0 bases and 2 bases respectively, with 11 bases between them. This CDR3 contains 15 residues. Per germline, CDR1 GTSNPN and CDR2 SVGIG (reference sequence). The CDR3 sequence is CAWSVPTQAYNEQFF. The CDR3 bases are TGTGCCTGGAGTGTTCCTACTCAAGCCTACAATGAGCAGTTCTTC.

The J gene is TRBJ2-2, the V gene TRBV2; 9 nucleotides line up with TRBD1. The J segment lost 5 bases and the V segment lost 3 bases, leaving 7 bases of the junction unmatched. Per germline, CDR1 SNHLY and CDR2 FYNNEI. The CDR3 spans 16 residues. The CDR3: CASSDWDREATGELFF. The CDR3 DNA is TGTGCCAGCAGTGATTGGGACAGGGAGGCGACCGGGGAGCTGTTTTTT.

The chain employs TRBV18 and TRBJ2-3; a possible D gene is TRBD2 (5 bases). Germline V lookup: CDR1 KGHSH, CDR2 LQKENI. V dropped 3 bases and J dropped 0 bases, with 19 bases sitting between them. This CDR3 has 18 amino acids. CDR3: CASSPLEAAQASTDTQYF. CDR3 nucleotide sequence: TGTGCCAGCTCACCTCTGGAGGCAGCCCAGGCTAGCACAGATACGCAGTATTTT. Based on the CDR3 plus reference TRBV18 and TRBJ2-3, the full variable domain is NAGVMQNPRHLVRRRGQEARLRCSPMKGHSHVYWYRQLPEEGLKFMVYLQKENIIDESGMPKERFSAEFPKEGPSILRIQQVVRGDSAAYFCASSPLEAAQASTDTQYFGPGTRLTVL.

The CDR3 sequence is CASSSTGTSTDTQYF. CDR3 coding DNA: TGTGCCAGCAGCTCTACTGGGACAAGCACAGATACGCAGTATTTT. This chain uses TRBV5-4 with TRBJ2-3, with D tentatively TRBD1 (6 bases). The CDR3 is made up of 15 amino acids. The ends were cut back, 3 bases at V and 0 bases at J, with 11 bases in the middle. Germline V CDR1 and CDR2: SGHNT, YYREEE (reference sequence).

This clone is judged medium-sized (0.01 to 0.1%). This rearrangement joins TRBV30 to TRBJ2-6, with 8 bases identical to TRBD1. V shed 6 bases and J 3 bases; nucleotides not matched to a gene: 4. Germline values: CDR1 GTSNPN, CDR2 SVGIG (reference sequence). The CDR3 has 14 amino acids. The CDR3 sequence is CACKQGGGANVLTF. In DNA, the CDR3 is TGTGCCTGCAAACAGGGGGGTGGGGCCAACGTCCTGACTTTC.

The chain uses TRBV28 and TRBJ2-7; D is undetermined. Germline values: CDR1 MDHEN, CDR2 SYDVKM. Trimming pared 6 bases from V and 3 bases from J, leaving 12 bases between. The CDR3 contains 13 residues. CDR3 amino acids: CASSLGVDYEQYF. CDR3 coding DNA: TGTGCCAGCAGCCTCGGAGTTGACTACGAGCAGTACTTC.

J is TRBJ2-1 and V is TRBV5-1, with 8 bases aligning to TRBD2. This CDR3 comprises 15 residues. V gave up 3 bases and J gave up 3 bases; unmatched junction bases: 5. Germline assignment: CDR1 SGHRS and CDR2 YFSETQ. CDR3 protein: CASSSHSGGYNEQFF. CDR3 bases: TGCGCCAGCAGCTCCCACAGCGGGGGCTACAATGAGCAGTTCTTC.

V and J are TRBV7-9 and TRBJ1-4; D may be TRBD1 (6 bases). Germline CDR1 SEHNR, CDR2 FQNEAQ (reference sequence). This CDR3 comprises 17 residues. The germline V and J ends were trimmed by 4 bases and 6 bases, with 21 bases remaining between them. The CDR3 sequence is CASSSIEPGDSDEKLFF. CDR3 DNA: TGTGCCAGCAGCTCGATAGAGCCAGGGGATTCGGATGAAAAACTGTTTTTT.

This chain connects TRBV2 to TRBJ2-1; D is uncertain. The V gene lost 8 bases and the J gene lost 2 bases, with 4 bases spanning the gap. The V gene's germline CDR1 is SNHLY and CDR2 FYNNEI. The CDR3 totals 11 residues. The CDR3 loop reads CASYTYNEQFF. The DNA for the CDR3 is TGTGCCAGCTACACCTACAATGAGCAGTTCTTC.

This clone was found a few times. The chain employs TRBV5-1 and TRBJ1-2; weak D call: TRBD1 (5 bases). V lost 3 bases and J lost 4, with 7 bases in between. Germline values: CDR1 SGHRS, CDR2 YFSETQ. CDR3 length: 12 residues. The CDR3 DNA is TGCGCCAGCAGCTACAGGTCCTATGGCTACACCTTC. This codes for CASSYRSYGYTF. The full variable domain, in which reference TRBV5-1 and TRBJ1-2 provide the parts outside the CDR3, is KAGVTQTPRYLIKTRGQQVTLSCSPISGHRSVSWYQQTPGQGLQFLFEYFSETQRNKGNFPGRFSGRQFSNSRSEMNVSTLELGDSALYLCASSYRSYGYTFGSGTRLTVV.

CDR3 loop: CASSVRDRGTDTQYF. The CDR3 DNA is TGCGCCAGCAGCGTCCGGGACAGGGGGACAGATACGCAGTATTTT. This rearrangement joins TRBV5-1 to TRBJ2-3; 11 nucleotides align to TRBD1. Per the germline V gene, CDR1 is SGHRS and CDR2 is YFSETQ. This CDR3 comprises 15 residues. V was clipped by 4 bases and J by 3 bases; unmatched bases: 4.

V usage is TRBV6-5 and J usage is TRBJ1-4; D perhaps matches TRBD1 (5 bases). This CDR3 spans 16 amino acids. The germline V and J ends were trimmed by 2 bases and 0 bases, with 10 bases remaining between them. Germline V gene data show CDR1 as MNHEY and CDR2 as SVGAGI. As DNA, the CDR3 is TGTGCCAGCAGTTACAACAGGAGGGCAACTAATGAAAAACTGTTTTTT. The encoded protein is CASSYNRRATNEKLFF.

Comment on this clone: At one of its ends the junction is not consistent with the germline gene, which may arise from a read error. This sample includes further DNA sequences coding for the same CDR3. CDR3 DNA: TGCGCCAGCAGTGCACTAGCGGGAGGGTACGAGCAGTACTTC. It yields the protein CASSALAGGYEQYF. This chain joins TRBV2 and TRBJ2-7; 13 bases align to TRBD2. The CDR3 extends over 14 amino acids. CDR1 and CDR2 from the germline V gene are SNHLY and FYNNEI.